This TCR beta chain was identified during a study of T cells in tuberculosis (dated by TCRdb to between 2017 and 2018). Looking at the study overall: The study combined CD1B tetramers and high-throughput TCR immunosequencing to characterize T cells specific for the mycobacterial lipid antigen glucose monomycolate (GMM). IGRA-negative adolescents, IGRA-positive adolescents with latent tuberculosis and adults with active tuberculosis, ten per group, were compared in a South African clinical cohort.

The immunoSEQ multiplex PCR assay was used to generate TCR libraries, with TCR-beta and/or TCR-alpha/delta assays applied to each sample. Amplified TCR libraries were sequenced on the Illumina high-throughput platform. In the source study's methods: Clustering and dimensionality reduction were performed using pairwise TCRdist distances among GMM-specific receptors from ex vivo sorted or in vitro expanded T cells. Each clinical repertoire was scored by mean NN-distance, the average TCRdist to the nearest 10% of tetramer-positive reference sequences. GEM TCR motif frequency was computed as the fraction of unique TCRs matching known GEM sequences by V/J usage and CDR3 length. Active tuberculosis was classified by linear discriminant analysis with leave-one-out cross-validation, implemented in scikit-learn. Sourced from immuneACCESS, this table was stored by TCRdb with only in-frame sequences that have V and J called. A share of the clones is absent; for the studies checked, an unresolved V gene accounts for under half, and the remainder has no known explanation. V and J calls plus clone size are reproduced from that table; the DNA served to infer D and trimming. The sample profile shows around 41,000 clones; around 94% of them were found once. Less than 2% of the sample is taken by the ten largest.

At study entry, a tuberculin skin test and the QuantiFERON-TB GOLD In-Tube IGRA were used to screen adolescents for latent tuberculosis infection. Immunosequencing was performed on unsorted cryopreserved PBMC, with 100,000 or so T cells per clinical donor covered on average. Eleven high schools in the Worcester region of the Western Cape, South Africa, served as enrollment sites for adolescents aged 12 to 18 years. About 10 M. tuberculosis-infected adolescents and approximately ten uninfected adolescents were selected, with the two groups matched for age and sex. For the adolescents, PBMC were isolated by density centrifugation from freshly drawn heparinized blood and then cryopreserved. Comments on this clone: Its cognate antigen has yet to be identified. No base qualities exist here, and no much larger clone lies one base off it.

General findings and caveats noted by the study authors: Compared with IGRA-negative controls, TCR-alpha repertoires from active tuberculosis had smaller mean NN-distances to GMM-specific TCRs, which suggests clonal expansion of these TCRs. The smaller NN-distances were partly driven by shorter CDR3-alpha lengths in active tuberculosis patients, and the difference for TCR-beta did not reach statistical significance. Using GEM motif frequencies, a classifier achieved about 63% accuracy, whereas a classifier built on the diverse GMM-specific repertoire got to more than 85% accuracy (AUROC roughly 0.88). Clinical samples were chosen by availability of cryopreserved specimens, and active tuberculosis cases were adults while controls were adolescents.

The germline V end is reduced by 5 bases and the J end by 4 bases; junction bases left unmatched: 8. Via the germline V gene, CDR1 is SNHLY and CDR2 FYNNEI. The CDR3 measures 15 amino acids from cysteine to phenylalanine. The kept DNA is CDR3 alone, 45 bases in frame from the first base. The sequence was collected from a donor aged 10-35 years with latent tuberculosis or without tuberculosis infection. Some clones in this sample may be carry-over from other donors' samples. The sequencing sample was made of PBMCs. The chain joins TRBV2 to TRBJ2-3; a stretch of 8 junction bases matches TRBD1. In nucleotides, the sequence is TGTGCCAGCAGTCCAGGGGGCGAGTATGCAGATACGCAGTATTTT. This gives the protein CASSPGGEYADTQYF.